This T cell receptor (beta chain) is drawn from a study of T cells in Graves' hyperthyroidism and ophthalmopathy. Study-wide results and limits: Using 13 V-J features, a model discriminated ophthalmopathy from stable hyperthyroidism. The model identified upcoming ophthalmopathy a median roughly 6.5 months ahead of onset.

Aged 18 to 65, the patients had hyperthyroidism that was newly diagnosed and had lasted under 2 months. Pregnant or lactating patients were excluded, as were those with uncontrolled infection or other autoimmune disease. Germline lookup yields CDR1 SGHTA and CDR2 FQGNSA. V shed 6 bases, J shed 3 bases, and the junction held 17 bases outside the gene matches. The CDR3 spans 17 residues. This clonotype has only one observation. The antigen remains unidentified. RNA transcripts served as the template for amplifying TCR beta CDR3 regions. HTBI primers were used for first-round RT-PCR of the TCR CDR3. One entry per CDR3 protein, called by TCRdb with MiXCR from the multiplex PCR reads. The table shows roughly 100,000 distinct CDR3 sequences, with approximately 39% occurring only once.

Sequencing input: peripheral blood or thyroid tissue (not recorded which). The chain recombines TRBV7-2 with TRBJ2-7; 7 bases agree with TRBD2. The TCR was taken from a woman aged 25 to 45 with Graves' hyperthyroidism. The DNA for the CDR3 is TGTGCCAGCAGGCCTCGTGGTAGCGGGCTTCTTTTCTACGAGCAGTACTTC. Its protein product is CASRPRGSGLLFYEQYF. The full variable domain, its missing parts supplied by reference TRBV7-2 and TRBJ2-7, is GAGVSQSPSNKVTEKGKDVELRCDPISGHTALYWYRQSLGQGLEFLIYFQGNSAPDKSGLPSDRFSAERTGGSVSTLTIQRTQQEDSAVYLCASRPRGSGLLFYEQYFGPGTRLTVT.